The T cell receptor (beta chain) described here comes from a study of cytomegalovirus exposure and HLA in healthy donors. Background on the study: Early release data held tens of millions of unique TCRs from HLA-typed donors. Findings and caveats of the study: Researchers reportedly found TCR beta sequences accurately predicted most subjects' HLA-A and HLA-B alleles. According to the study, 160 or so TCR beta chains were cytomegalovirus-associated.

The V end was cut by 1 base, the J end by 5 bases, with 14 bases between. Germline V gene lookup returns CDR1 LGHNA and CDR2 YNFKEQ. The CDR3 is 16 residues long. The PCR ran on 60 Vbeta and 13 Jbeta primers. Only in-frame clones appear in the TCRdb table, and some are missing; sequencing was by immunoSEQ multiplex PCR. The sample yields some 180,000 clones, approximately 70% seen once. There are a few counts of this clone. Its antigen is not known. Sequenced input: PBMCs. The source is a woman aged 18 to 35 in good health and CMV-seropositive. The rearrangement links TRBV4-2 to TRBJ1-4; D is possibly TRBD1 (6 bases). The CDR3 nucleotides read TGTGCCAGCAGCCAAGCGGCAGGGGCCCCCAATGAAAAACTGTTTTTT. Translated, it gives CASSQAAGAPNEKLFF.